A selection of T cell receptor beta chains follows, all from one sample in a study of cytomegalovirus exposure and HLA in healthy donors. Sequencing used immunoSEQ multiplex PCR; TCRdb keeps in-frame clones, though not all of them. Altogether tens of thousands of clones are present, 94% being singletons, with the ten largest covering roughly 1.5%. The sample taken for sequencing was PBMCs. The receptors here all came from a man between 18 and 29 years old in good health and CMV-seropositive. Both conserved end residues are part of each CDR3. Each record gives: CDR3 DNA, CDR3 protein, D gene, clone size, J gene, V gene. D genes are given only for firm matches. Expanded clones get a size class; other rows say once, few or many, or leave the size out.

TGTGCCACCACAGGGGGCGCGGGTAATCAGCCCCAGCATTTT | CATTGGAGNQPQHF | TRBD1 | - | TRBJ1-5 | TRBV10-3
TGTGCCAGCAGCGCAGGGACAGGGTACTACGAGCAGTACTTC | CASSAGTGYYEQYF | TRBD1 | few | TRBJ2-7 | TRBV11-2
TGTGCCAGCAGCTTAAATGGCAGGGGTGGTACTGAAGCTTTCTTT | CASSLNGRGGTEAFF | - | - | TRBJ1-1 | TRBV7-3
TGTGCCAGCAGCCGGCGGGGTAACTATGGCTACACCTTC | CASSRRGNYGYTF | - | - | TRBJ1-2 | TRBV5-6
TGTGCCAGCTCCCTCAGCGGAGCCTACGAGCAGTACTTC | CASSLSGAYEQYF | - | - | TRBJ2-7 | TRBV18
TGTGCCAGCAGTGCTACTGGAAACACCATATATTTT | CASSATGNTIYF | - | - | TRBJ1-3 | TRBV6-1
TGTGCCAGCAGTCCCCGGACAGGGACTGGGGCCAACGTCCTGACTTTC | CASSPRTGTGANVLTF | TRBD1 | once | TRBJ2-6 | TRBV28
TGTGCCAGCAGCCCGAACAGGGGATTAGGGGAGCTGTTTTTT | CASSPNRGLGELFF | TRBD1 | - | TRBJ2-2 | TRBV7-9
TGTGCCTGGAGTGCGGGTTGGCGGGAGAGTGTAGATACGCAGTATTTT | CAWSAGWRESVDTQYF | TRBD2 | once | TRBJ2-3 | TRBV30
TGCGCCAGCAGCTCGGGGGAGTTGAACACCGGGGAGCTGTTTTTT | CASSSGELNTGELFF | - | few | TRBJ2-2 | TRBV5-1
TGTGCCATCAGTGACTCTAGGGGTATTGAAGCTTTCTTT | CAISDSRGIEAFF | - | few | TRBJ1-1 | TRBV10-3
TGTGCCAGTAGTAGTGGACACAGTAATCAATACGAGCAGTACTTC | CASSSGHSNQYEQYF | - | - | TRBJ2-7 | TRBV19
TGCGCCAGCAGCCCAGGAATGGTGCAAGAGACCCAGTACTTC | CASSPGMVQETQYF | - | - | TRBJ2-5 | TRBV5-1
TGTGCCAGCTCATCGGATTCGGGACTAGGGTATGAGCAGTTCTTC | CASSSDSGLGYEQFF | TRBD2 | - | TRBJ2-1 | TRBV18
TGCGCCAGCAGCCAAGCGGGGGGTTATGGCTACACCTTC | CASSQAGGYGYTF | - | - | TRBJ1-2 | TRBV4-1
TGTGCCAGCAGTTACTCGGGAGGGAACAATCAGCCCCAGCATTTT | CASSYSGGNNQPQHF | - | - | TRBJ1-5 | TRBV6-5
TGTGCCAGCAGTTTATTCCGGGAGGTCACAGATACGCAGTATTTT | CASSLFREVTDTQYF | TRBD2 | - | TRBJ2-3 | TRBV28
TGTGCCAGCAGCCCTTGGGTCGGAGCTAACTATGGCTACACCTTC | CASSPWVGANYGYTF | - | - | TRBJ1-2 | TRBV11-3
TGTGCCAGCAGCTGGCCTAGCGGGAGGAGGGGCACAGATACGCAGTATTTT | CASSWPSGRRGTDTQYF | TRBD2 | - | TRBJ2-3 | TRBV7-2
TGTGCCAGCAGCCTTAACCCGCGGAGGGGCGCCGGGGAGCTGTTTTTT | CASSLNPRRGAGELFF | - | - | TRBJ2-2 | TRBV4-2
TGTGCCAGCTCACCATCTGAGGGGGCCTACGAGCAGTACTTC | CASSPSEGAYEQYF | - | - | TRBJ2-7 | TRBV18
TGCGCCAGCAGCTTGGCCCCGGGACAGAACACCGGGGAGCTGTTTTTT | CASSLAPGQNTGELFF | - | - | TRBJ2-2 | TRBV5-1
TGCGCCAGCAGCCAAGAGCAGCCCAGGACTGAAGCTTTCTTT | CASSQEQPRTEAFF | - | - | TRBJ1-1 | TRBV4-1
TGTGCCAGCAGTTTATCAAAGGGGTTCGCCGGGGAGCTGTTTTTT | CASSLSKGFAGELFF | - | - | TRBJ2-2 | TRBV27
TGTGCCAGCAGCCCGGGCGGGAGCTACACCGGGGAGCTGTTTTTT | CASSPGGSYTGELFF | TRBD2 | - | TRBJ2-2 | TRBV28
TGTGCCAGCAGTGACAGAGTGTCCAACGTCCTGACTTTC | CASSDRVSNVLTF | - | once | TRBJ2-6 | TRBV28
TGTGCCAGCAATGGGAGGGGGACCCCAAGTGGCTACACCTTC | CASNGRGTPSGYTF | - | - | TRBJ1-2 | TRBV21-1
TGTGCCAGCTCACCGCGACAGGGGGAGACCCAGTACTTC | CASSPRQGETQYF | TRBD1 | - | TRBJ2-5 | TRBV18
TGTGCCATCAGTTCTAGCGGGACACCCTACGAGCAGTACTTC | CAISSSGTPYEQYF | TRBD2 | - | TRBJ2-7 | TRBV10-3
TGTGCCAGCAGCAGAGACGGACTAGCGGGAAGTTACGAGCAGTACTTC | CASSRDGLAGSYEQYF | TRBD2 | - | TRBJ2-7 | TRBV7-9
TGCAGCGTTCTGTCCCCCTTGAACACTGAAGCTTTCTTT | CSVLSPLNTEAFF | - | - | TRBJ1-1 | TRBV29-1
TGTGCCAGCAGCTTAGATCTCGGGGACAGGGGATACAATGAGCAGTTCTTC | CASSLDLGDRGYNEQFF | TRBD1 | - | TRBJ2-1 | TRBV11-2
TGTGCCAGCAGGACAGGGGGGACTAGCGGCGAGCAGTACTTC | CASRTGGTSGEQYF | TRBD2 | - | TRBJ2-7 | TRBV6-5
TGTGCTGGGGGCGCGACAGGGAATGAAACAGATACGCAGTATTTT | CAGGATGNETDTQYF | TRBD1 | once | TRBJ2-3 | TRBV12-5
TGTGCCAGTATGAGCAGCGTCGGGGGATCCCAGCCCCAGCATTTT | CASMSSVGGSQPQHF | - | - | TRBJ1-5 | TRBV19
TGTGCCAGTAGTATATGGGCCCGAGACACCGGGGAGCTGTTTTTT | CASSIWARDTGELFF | - | - | TRBJ2-2 | TRBV19
TGTGCCAGCAGCGTCCCGGGTGGCGGGAACACTGAAGCTTTCTTT | CASSVPGGGNTEAFF | - | once | TRBJ1-1 | TRBV7-9
TGTGCCAGCAGCTTGGGTCTCCAGGGGACGGGGGAGACCCAGTACTTC | CASSLGLQGTGETQYF | - | - | TRBJ2-5 | TRBV5-4
TGTGCCAGCTCTCACGGGGGGGATCAGCCCCAGCATTTT | CASSHGGDQPQHF | - | once | TRBJ1-5 | TRBV13
TGTGCCTGGGAAGGAGACAGGGGGTGTCAGTACTTC | CAWEGDRGCQYF | TRBD1 | - | TRBJ2-7 | TRBV30
TGCGCCAGCAGCCAAGATCAGGAGGAGGGGTGGTACGAGCAGTACTTC | CASSQDQEEGWYEQYF | - | - | TRBJ2-7 | TRBV4-1
TGTGCCAGCAGTGAAATTGCAGGGGTCGGAAACACCATATATTTT | CASSEIAGVGNTIYF | - | - | TRBJ1-3 | TRBV6-1
TGTGCCAGCAGGGGTAGCGGGCGTACCTACAATGAGCAGTTCTTC | CASRGSGRTYNEQFF | TRBD2 | - | TRBJ2-1 | TRBV28
TGCGCCAGCAGGGTAGCGGGAGGCACGACAGATACGCAGTATTTT | CASRVAGGTTDTQYF | TRBD2 | - | TRBJ2-3 | TRBV4-1
TGTGCCAGCAGCGGACACGTCCTCTCCTACGAGCAGTACTTC | CASSGHVLSYEQYF | - | - | TRBJ2-7 | TRBV6-5
TGTGCCAGCAGCCTTCGGGAAACAGCACAAGAGACCCAGTACTTC | CASSLRETAQETQYF | - | - | TRBJ2-5 | TRBV7-9